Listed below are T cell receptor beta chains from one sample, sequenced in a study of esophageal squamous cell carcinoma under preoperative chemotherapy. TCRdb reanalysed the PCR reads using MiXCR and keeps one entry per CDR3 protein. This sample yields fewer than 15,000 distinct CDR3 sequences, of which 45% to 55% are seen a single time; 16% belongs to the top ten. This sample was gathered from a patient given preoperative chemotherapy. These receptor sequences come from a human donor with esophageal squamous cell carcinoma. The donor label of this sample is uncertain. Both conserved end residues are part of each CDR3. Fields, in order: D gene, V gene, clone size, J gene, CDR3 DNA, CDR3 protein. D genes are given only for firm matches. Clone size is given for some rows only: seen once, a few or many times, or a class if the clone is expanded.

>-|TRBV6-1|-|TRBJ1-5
TGTGCCAGCAGTGAAGCCAGGAACAGAAGCTATCAGCCCCAGCATTTT
CASSEARNRSYQPQHF
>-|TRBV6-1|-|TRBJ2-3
TGTGCCAGCAGAAAGCGCCAAGACACAGATACGCAGTATTTT
CASRKRQDTDTQYF
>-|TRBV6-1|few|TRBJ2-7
TGTGCCAGCAGTGAAGCGCTGCTCTCCGGGCCCTACGAGCAGTACTTC
CASSEALLSGPYEQYF
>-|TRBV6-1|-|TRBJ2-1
TGTGCCAGCACCCTAGAGACGGATGAGCAGTTCTTC
CASTLETDEQFF
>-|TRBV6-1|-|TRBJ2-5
TGTGCCAGCAGTGACTGGGAGACCCAGTACTTC
CASSDWETQYF
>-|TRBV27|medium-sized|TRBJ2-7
TGTGCCAGCATCGGCGGGGAGTACGAGCAGTACTTC
CASIGGEYEQYF
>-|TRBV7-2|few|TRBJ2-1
TGTGCCAGCAGCGCCGGGGACACGGCCTACAATGAGCAGTTCTTC
CASSAGDTAYNEQFF
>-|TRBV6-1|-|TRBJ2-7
TGTGCCAGCGAGATCCGGGACACAAGCTCCTACGAGCAGTACTTC
CASEIRDTSSYEQYF
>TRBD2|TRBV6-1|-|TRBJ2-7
TGTGCCAGCAGATCCGGGACTAGCGGGAGCCACCACGAGCAGTACTTC
CASRSGTSGSHHEQYF
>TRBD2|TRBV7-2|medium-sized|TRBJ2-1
TGTGCCAGCAGCTTCTTCCTAGCGGGAGTAGGGGAGCAGTTCTTC
CASSFFLAGVGEQFF
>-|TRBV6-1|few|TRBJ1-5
TGTGCCAGCAGTCGATCCGGATCTTCGGGCAATCAGCCCCAGCATTTT
CASSRSGSSGNQPQHF
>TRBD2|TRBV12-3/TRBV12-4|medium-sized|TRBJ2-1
TGTGCCAGCAGTTTAGGACTAGCTGGTAATGAGCAGTTCTTC
CASSLGLAGNEQFF
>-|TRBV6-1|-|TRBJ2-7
TGTGCCAGCAGTGCCTTAGAAGGGGTCCCCTACGAGCAGTACTTC
CASSALEGVPYEQYF
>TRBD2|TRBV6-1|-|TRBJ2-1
TGTGCCAGCATGGCTAGCGGGCATTACAAGGAGCTGTTCTTT
CASMASGHYKELFF
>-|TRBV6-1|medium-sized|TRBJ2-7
TGTGCCAGCAGTGTAGGGACCAACTACGAGCAGTACTTC
CASSVGTNYEQYF